These T cell receptor beta chains were read from a single sample in a study of T cell responses to AZD1222 COVID-19 vaccine. Here immunoSEQ multiplex PCR was the method, and the copy in TCRdb shows in-frame clones only, minus some. The profile shows approximately 150,000 clones, about 90% of them singletons. Sequenced here: peripheral blood, sampled on day 0 of MenACWY control vaccination. The receptors originated from an adult in good health. Both conserved end residues are part of each CDR3. The D gene is left open where the match is weak. Clone size is given for some rows only: seen once, a few or many times, or a class if the clone is expanded.

abundance: NA; d_gene: NA; j_gene: TRBJ2-4; v_gene: TRBV14; CDR3aa: CASSQAAKNIQYF; CDR3nt: TGTGCCAGCAGCCAGGCAGCCAAAAACATTCAGTACTTC
abundance: NA; d_gene: NA; j_gene: TRBJ2-3; v_gene: TRBV4-1; CDR3aa: CASSRWGSSTDTQYF; CDR3nt: TGCGCCAGCAGCCGTTGGGGCAGCAGCACAGATACGCAGTATTTT
abundance: NA; d_gene: NA; j_gene: TRBJ2-1; v_gene: TRBV7-2; CDR3aa: CASSLDSFGGVLPNEQFF; CDR3nt: TGTGCCAGCAGCCTAGACTCCTTCGGGGGAGTATTACCCAATGAGCAGTTCTTC
abundance: NA; d_gene: TRBD2; j_gene: TRBJ2-1; v_gene: TRBV27; CDR3aa: CATKGLAGGDNEQFF; CDR3nt: TGTGCCACCAAGGGACTAGCGGGAGGTGACAATGAGCAGTTCTTC
abundance: NA; d_gene: TRBD1; j_gene: TRBJ1-6; v_gene: TRBV5-1; CDR3aa: CASSRTGGLGSPLHF; CDR3nt: TGCGCCAGCAGCCGGACAGGGGGTCTTGGATCACCCCTCCACTTT
abundance: once; d_gene: TRBD2; j_gene: TRBJ2-7; v_gene: TRBV7-2; CDR3aa: CASSFSAAAGGPREQYF; CDR3nt: TGTGCCAGCAGCTTTAGCGCAGCAGCGGGAGGACCTAGAGAGCAGTACTTC
abundance: NA; d_gene: TRBD1; j_gene: TRBJ1-6; v_gene: TRBV28; CDR3aa: CASSSIPNTGGRHNSPLHF; CDR3nt: TGTGCCAGCAGTTCAATCCCAAACACAGGGGGGCGGCATAATTCACCCCTCCACTTT
abundance: NA; d_gene: TRBD1; j_gene: TRBJ1-4; v_gene: TRBV2; CDR3aa: CARSDRGTYEKLFF; CDR3nt: TGTGCCAGGTCGGACAGGGGGACCTATGAAAAACTGTTTTTT
abundance: once; d_gene: NA; j_gene: TRBJ2-2; v_gene: TRBV6-5; CDR3aa: CASSYSRSATGELFF; CDR3nt: TGTGCCAGCAGTTACTCGAGAAGTGCCACCGGGGAGCTGTTTTTT
abundance: NA; d_gene: TRBD2; j_gene: TRBJ2-2; v_gene: TRBV7-3; CDR3aa: CASSLAGTSETGELFF; CDR3nt: TGTGCCAGCAGCTTGGCCGGGACTAGCGAAACCGGGGAGCTGTTTTTT
abundance: NA; d_gene: NA; j_gene: TRBJ1-1; v_gene: TRBV5-4; CDR3aa: CASIRRVCTEAFF; CDR3nt: TGTGCCAGCATCCGAAGGGTCTGCACTGAAGCTTTCTTT
abundance: NA; d_gene: NA; j_gene: TRBJ2-1; v_gene: TRBV15; CDR3aa: CATSRDSRYEQFF; CDR3nt: TGTGCCACCAGCCGGGACTCCAGATATGAGCAGTTCTTC
abundance: NA; d_gene: TRBD1; j_gene: TRBJ2-7; v_gene: TRBV12-5; CDR3aa: CASGFRQGPHEQYF; CDR3nt: TGTGCTAGTGGTTTTAGACAGGGCCCCCACGAGCAGTACTTC
abundance: NA; d_gene: TRBD2; j_gene: TRBJ2-7; v_gene: TRBV5-1; CDR3aa: CASSLGGMSGSNPSYEQYF; CDR3nt: TGCGCCAGCAGCTTGGGGGGTATGAGCGGGAGCAATCCCAGTTACGAGCAGTACTTC
abundance: NA; d_gene: TRBD1; j_gene: TRBJ2-3; v_gene: TRBV27; CDR3aa: CATLKTGGPTQYF; CDR3nt: TGTGCCACCCTGAAAACAGGGGGCCCTACGCAGTATTTT
abundance: once; d_gene: TRBD1; j_gene: TRBJ1-2; v_gene: TRBV6-5; CDR3aa: CASSYPGQANYGYTF; CDR3nt: TGTGCCAGCAGTTACCCTGGACAGGCGAACTATGGCTACACCTTC
abundance: NA; d_gene: NA; j_gene: TRBJ1-1; v_gene: TRBV7-2; CDR3aa: CASSLEAFAEAFF; CDR3nt: TGTGCCAGCAGCTTAGAGGCGTTCGCGGAAGCTTTCTTT
abundance: NA; d_gene: NA; j_gene: TRBJ2-1; v_gene: TRBV5-1; CDR3aa: CASSFDQPIYNEQFF; CDR3nt: TGCGCCAGCAGCTTCGATCAACCGATCTACAATGAGCAGTTCTTC
abundance: once; d_gene: TRBD2; j_gene: TRBJ2-2; v_gene: TRBV27; CDR3aa: CASSLYPSGSDGELFF; CDR3nt: TGTGCCAGCAGTTTATACCCTAGCGGGAGCGACGGGGAGCTGTTTTTT
abundance: once; d_gene: NA; j_gene: TRBJ1-1; v_gene: TRBV5-6; CDR3aa: CASSLGGRNTEAFF; CDR3nt: TGTGCCAGCAGCTTGGGCGGAAGGAACACTGAAGCTTTCTTT
abundance: NA; d_gene: NA; j_gene: TRBJ1-1; v_gene: TRBV13; CDR3aa: CASSLNGGVNTEAFF; CDR3nt: TGTGCCAGCAGCTTAAATGGGGGGGTGAACACTGAAGCTTTCTTT
abundance: NA; d_gene: NA; j_gene: TRBJ1-2; v_gene: TRBV5-1; CDR3aa: CASSLDGSLYGYTF; CDR3nt: TGCGCCAGCAGCTTGGATGGCTCCCTCTATGGCTACACCTTC
abundance: NA; d_gene: NA; j_gene: TRBJ2-5; v_gene: TRBV28; CDR3aa: CASSTEGGYHPNQETQYF; CDR3nt: TGTGCCAGCAGTACCGAAGGGGGGTACCATCCTAACCAAGAGACCCAGTACTTC
abundance: NA; d_gene: NA; j_gene: TRBJ2-1; v_gene: TRBV27; CDR3aa: CASSSPHYNEQFF; CDR3nt: TGTGCCAGCAGTTCCCCCCACTACAATGAGCAGTTCTTC
abundance: NA; d_gene: NA; j_gene: TRBJ2-7; v_gene: TRBV20-1; CDR3aa: CSASGTYEQYF; CDR3nt: TGCAGTGCTTCTGGAACCTACGAGCAGTACTTC
abundance: NA; d_gene: NA; j_gene: TRBJ2-2; v_gene: TRBV2; CDR3aa: CASSEGQDTGELFF; CDR3nt: TGTGCCAGCAGTGAGGGGCAGGACACCGGGGAGCTGTTTTTT
abundance: NA; d_gene: NA; j_gene: TRBJ1-5; v_gene: TRBV5-6; CDR3aa: CASSLGPDSNQPQHF; CDR3nt: TGTGCCAGCAGCTTGGGGCCAGATAGCAATCAGCCCCAGCATTTT
abundance: NA; d_gene: NA; j_gene: TRBJ2-1; v_gene: TRBV11-3; CDR3aa: CASSHSYNEQFF; CDR3nt: TGTGCCAGCAGTCACTCCTACAATGAGCAGTTCTTC
abundance: NA; d_gene: NA; j_gene: TRBJ1-1; v_gene: TRBV6-5; CDR3aa: CASRSRESTEAFF; CDR3nt: TGTGCCAGCAGAAGCCGGGAGTCCACTGAAGCTTTCTTT
abundance: NA; d_gene: TRBD2; j_gene: TRBJ2-7; v_gene: TRBV19; CDR3aa: CASSPRTSGRASYEQYF; CDR3nt: TGTGCCAGTAGTCCACGGACTAGCGGGAGAGCGTCCTACGAGCAGTACTTC
abundance: NA; d_gene: NA; j_gene: TRBJ2-2; v_gene: TRBV3-1/TRBV3-2; CDR3aa: CASMVAAHTGELFF; CDR3nt: TGTGCCAGCATGGTAGCAGCCCACACCGGGGAGCTGTTTTTT
abundance: NA; d_gene: TRBD1; j_gene: TRBJ1-2; v_gene: TRBV6-5; CDR3aa: CASIPGQGNYGYTF; CDR3nt: TGTGCCAGCATTCCGGGACAGGGTAACTATGGCTACACCTTC
abundance: NA; d_gene: TRBD1; j_gene: TRBJ1-2; v_gene: TRBV19; CDR3aa: CASSIVDRGGGYTF; CDR3nt: TGTGCCAGTAGTATTGTGGACAGGGGGGGCGGCTACACCTTC
abundance: few; d_gene: NA; j_gene: TRBJ1-1; v_gene: TRBV28; CDR3aa: CASRITGGTEAFF; CDR3nt: TGTGCCAGCAGGATCACTGGGGGAACTGAAGCTTTCTTT
abundance: NA; d_gene: TRBD2; j_gene: TRBJ2-2; v_gene: TRBV3-1/TRBV3-2; CDR3aa: CASSHGPTSGRRTSNTGELFF; CDR3nt: TGTGCCAGCAGCCACGGCCCGACTAGCGGGAGGCGAACCTCGAACACCGGGGAGCTGTTTTTT
abundance: once; d_gene: NA; j_gene: TRBJ1-5; v_gene: TRBV7-9; CDR3aa: CASSLGGSTEKHF; CDR3nt: TGTGCCAGCAGCTTAGGTGGGAGTACCGAGAAGCATTTT
abundance: NA; d_gene: NA; j_gene: TRBJ2-7; v_gene: TRBV18; CDR3aa: CASSPAGWEQYF; CDR3nt: TGTGCCAGCTCGCCAGCCGGGTGGGAGCAGTACTTC
abundance: NA; d_gene: NA; j_gene: TRBJ2-7; v_gene: TRBV6-5; CDR3aa: CASSHHTWSSYEQYF; CDR3nt: TGTGCCAGCAGTCACCATACTTGGAGCTCCTACGAGCAGTACTTC
abundance: NA; d_gene: TRBD2; j_gene: TRBJ2-2; v_gene: TRBV7-8; CDR3aa: CASSFPAGAGELFF; CDR3nt: TGTGCCAGCAGCTTTCCCGCGGGAGCCGGGGAGCTGTTTTTT
abundance: NA; d_gene: NA; j_gene: TRBJ1-2; v_gene: TRBV29-1; CDR3aa: CSVSDPLGYGYTF; CDR3nt: TGCAGCGTCTCCGATCCCCTTGGTTATGGCTACACCTTC
abundance: once; d_gene: NA; j_gene: TRBJ1-2; v_gene: TRBV3-1/TRBV3-2; CDR3aa: CASSPFGTVNYGYTF; CDR3nt: TGTGCCAGCAGCCCCTTCGGGACGGTTAACTATGGCTACACCTTC